What follows are 5 T cell receptor beta chains derived from one specimen sequenced in a study of blood T cells in healthy people across ages (dated by TCRdb to the mid-2010s). Library generation was performed with 5' RACE. TCRdb names Illumina HiSeq 2500 as the instrument used. A second roughly 7 to 11 cycle PCR used a sample-barcoded 5' primer and a J-beta primer mix. TCRdb cleaned the public reads at Q25 with fastp, built clones with MiXCR and kept in-frame beta chains. Each CDR3 protein gets just one entry, which takes the most common genes and DNA from the rows behind it. This sample lists around 990,000 distinct CDR3 sequences; around two fifths were detected once. Roughly 13% of the sample goes to the ten largest clones. The sample comprised blood. The receptors come from a man between 18 and 29 years old in good health.

V and J are TRBV10-3 and TRBJ2-7; D call uncertain. In germline, CDR1 is ENHRY, CDR2 SYGVKD. The CDR3 is 13 amino acids. Trimming took 6 bases from V and 0 from J, leaving 9 bases between them. For the CDR3, the DNA is TGTGCCATCAGCGGACCAAGCTCCTACGAGCAGTACTTC. This encodes CAISGPSSYEQYF.

This clonotype was detected only a few times. The chain is built from TRBV12-5 and TRBJ1-2, with 7 bases that match TRBD1. The germline V gene has CDR1 LGHNT and CDR2 FRNRAP. The CDR3 contains 17 residues. The J segment lost 4 bases and the V segment lost 2 bases, leaving 13 bases of the junction unmatched. The CDR3 reads CASGLPTGTVGAYGYTF. The CDR3 bases are TGTGCTAGTGGTTTGCCGACCGGGACAGTTGGCGCCTATGGCTACACCTTC.

This clonotype was counted a single time. The V call is TRBV28, the J call TRBJ1-2, with D possibly being TRBD1 (5 bases). V was shortened by 6 bases and J by 4 bases, with 12 bases between the two germline ends. Germline V lookup: CDR1 MDHEN, CDR2 SYDVKM. CDR3 length: 13 residues. In DNA form, the CDR3 reads TGTGCCAGCAGGGGGGGGATCGGCTATGGCTACACCTTC. This sequence encodes CASRGGIGYGYTF.

The V call is TRBV4-3, the J call TRBJ2-5; D not resolved. Germline CDR1 LGHNA, CDR2 YSLEER. Trimming stripped 0 bases from V and 2 bases from J, with 10 bases between. CDR3 length: 15 amino acids. CDR3 nucleotides: TGCGCCAGCAGCCAAGATGCGGCAGAACAAGAGACCCAGTACTTC. This translates into CASSQDAAEQETQYF.

This clonotype was seen a handful of times. V and J are TRBV30 and TRBJ2-7; the match to TRBD1 covers 8 bases. J was trimmed by 3 bases and V by 3 bases; bases with no gene match: 4. This CDR3 is 13 amino acids long. Per germline, CDR1 GTSNPN and CDR2 SVGIG (reference sequence). CDR3: CAWREQGGYEQYF. The CDR3 region has the DNA TGTGCCTGGAGAGAACAGGGGGGCTACGAGCAGTACTTC. Full variable domain (missing parts from reference TRBV30 and TRBJ2-7): SQTIHQWPATLVQPVGSPLSLECTVEGTSNPNLYWYRQAAGRGLQLLFYSVGIGQISSEVPQNLSASRPQDRQFILSSKKLLLSDSGFYLCAWREQGGYEQYFGPGTRLTVT.